This T cell receptor (beta chain) was found in a study of OX40 agonist ivuxolimab in advanced cancers. Study as a whole: Patient treatment consisted of intravenous ivuxolimab administration every 2 weeks at 0.01 to 10 mg/kg. Those treated in dose escalation had hepatocellular carcinoma, melanoma, renal cell cancer or head and neck cancer. Findings and limits, study-wide: Fewer expanded clones were found on average in CD4+ than in CD8+ T cells.

TCRdb's table, derived via immunoSEQ multiplex PCR, lists solely in-frame clones and lacks some. The table lists around 70,000 clones, approximately 86% of them singletons. Autoimmune disease history or systemic immunosuppression meant exclusion. About this clone itself: Antigen: not known. At one end the junction does not follow the germline gene, possibly because of a read error.

The CDR3 runs 15 residues. Germline-derived CDR1 and CDR2 are SSHAT and FNYEAQ (reference sequence). This TCR was sampled from an adult with an advanced solid tumor such as melanoma, head and neck, liver or kidney cancer. The sequences come from CD4+ or CD8+ T cells sorted from blood, collected in a trial of the OX40 agonist ivuxolimab. The genes are TRBV7-7 and TRBJ1-4, with TRBD1 matching 9 bases. CDR3 sequence reads: CASSWGQGEAEKLFF. The CDR3 DNA sequence: TGTGCTAGCAGTTGGGGACAGGGCGAGGCTGAAAAACTGTTTTTT.